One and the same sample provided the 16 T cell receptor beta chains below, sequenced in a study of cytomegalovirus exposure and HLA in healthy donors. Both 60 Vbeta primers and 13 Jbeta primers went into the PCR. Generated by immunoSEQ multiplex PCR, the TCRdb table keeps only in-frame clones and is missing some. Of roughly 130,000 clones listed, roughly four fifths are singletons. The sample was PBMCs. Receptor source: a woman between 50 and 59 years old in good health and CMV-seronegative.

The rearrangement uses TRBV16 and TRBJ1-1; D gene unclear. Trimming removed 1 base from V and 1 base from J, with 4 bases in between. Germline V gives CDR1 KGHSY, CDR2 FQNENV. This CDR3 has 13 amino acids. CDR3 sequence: CASSQFRNTEAFF. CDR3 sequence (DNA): TGTGCCAGCAGCCAATTCAGGAACACTGAAGCTTTCTTT.

The CDR3 region is CASSLALAGREESYEQYF. The CDR3 DNA follows: TGTGCCAGCAGCTTAGCTCTAGCGGGGCGGGAGGAGTCCTACGAGCAGTACTTC. V usage is TRBV7-2 and J usage is TRBJ2-7; the match to TRBD2 covers 9 bases. Trimming took 0 bases from V and 1 from J; bases not matched to a gene: 10. Germline CDR1 SGHTA, CDR2 FQGNSA. The length of the CDR3 is 18 residues.

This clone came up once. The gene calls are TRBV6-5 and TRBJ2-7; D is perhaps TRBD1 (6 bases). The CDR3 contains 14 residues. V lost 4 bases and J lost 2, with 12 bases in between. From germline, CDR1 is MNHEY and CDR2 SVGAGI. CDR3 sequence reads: CASSWNGGTYEQYF. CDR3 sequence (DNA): TGTGCCAGCAGTTGGAATGGGGGCACCTACGAGCAGTACTTC.

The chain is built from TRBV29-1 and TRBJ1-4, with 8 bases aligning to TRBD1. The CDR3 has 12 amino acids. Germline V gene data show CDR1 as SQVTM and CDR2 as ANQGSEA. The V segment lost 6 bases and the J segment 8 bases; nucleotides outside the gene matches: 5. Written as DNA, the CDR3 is TGCAGCGTGCGACAGGGGAGGGAAAAACTGTTTTTT. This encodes CSVRQGREKLFF.

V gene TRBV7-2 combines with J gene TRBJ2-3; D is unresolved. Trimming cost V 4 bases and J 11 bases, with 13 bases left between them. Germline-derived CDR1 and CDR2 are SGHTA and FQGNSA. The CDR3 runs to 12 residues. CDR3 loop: CASSSTPPRQYF. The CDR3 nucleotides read TGTGCCAGCAGCTCGACTCCACCCAGGCAGTATTTT. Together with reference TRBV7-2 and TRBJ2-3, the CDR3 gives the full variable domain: GAGVSQSPSNKVTEKGKDVELRCDPISGHTALYWYRQSLGQGLEFLIYFQGNSAPDKSGLPSDRFSAERTGGSVSTLTIQRTQQEDSAVYLCASSSTPPRQYFGPGTRLTVL.

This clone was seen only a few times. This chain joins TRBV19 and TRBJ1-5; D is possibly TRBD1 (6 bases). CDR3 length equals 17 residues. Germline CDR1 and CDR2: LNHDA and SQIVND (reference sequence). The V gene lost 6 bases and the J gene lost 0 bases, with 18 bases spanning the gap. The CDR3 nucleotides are TGTGCCAGTAGAACGGTCCACAGGGTTATTAGCAATCAGCCCCAGCATTTT. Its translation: CASRTVHRVISNQPQHF.

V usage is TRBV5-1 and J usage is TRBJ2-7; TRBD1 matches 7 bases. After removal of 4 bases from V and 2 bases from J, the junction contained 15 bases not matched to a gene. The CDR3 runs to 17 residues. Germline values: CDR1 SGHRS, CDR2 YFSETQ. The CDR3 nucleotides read TGCGCCAGCAGCCTACCTCGAGGGGGCCCTTTAACCTACGAGCAGTACTTC. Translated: CASSLPRGGPLTYEQYF.

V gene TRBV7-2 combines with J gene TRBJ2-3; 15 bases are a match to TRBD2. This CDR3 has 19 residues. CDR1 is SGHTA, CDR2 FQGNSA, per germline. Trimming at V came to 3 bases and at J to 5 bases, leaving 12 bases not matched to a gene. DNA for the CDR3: TGTGCCAGCAGCTTCCCTCAAGGGGGACTAGCGGGAGGTGGAGATACGCAGTATTTT. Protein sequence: CASSFPQGGLAGGGDTQYF.

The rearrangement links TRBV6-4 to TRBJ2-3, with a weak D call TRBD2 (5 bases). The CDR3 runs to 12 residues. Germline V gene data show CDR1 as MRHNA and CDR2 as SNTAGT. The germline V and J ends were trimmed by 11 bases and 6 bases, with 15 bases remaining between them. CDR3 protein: CASWGVRDTQYF. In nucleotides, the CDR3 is TGTGCCTCCTGGGGAGTACGGGATACGCAGTATTTT.

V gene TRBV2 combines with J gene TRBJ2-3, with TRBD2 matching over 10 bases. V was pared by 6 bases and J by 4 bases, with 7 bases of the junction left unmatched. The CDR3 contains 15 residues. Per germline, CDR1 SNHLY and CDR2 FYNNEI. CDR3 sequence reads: CASRGGLASADTQYF. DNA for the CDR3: TGTGCCAGCAGGGGGGGACTAGCGAGTGCAGATACGCAGTATTTT.

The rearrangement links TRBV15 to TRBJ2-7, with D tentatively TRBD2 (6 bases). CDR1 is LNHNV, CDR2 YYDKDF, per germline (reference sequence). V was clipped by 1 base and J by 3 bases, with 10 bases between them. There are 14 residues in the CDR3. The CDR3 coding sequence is TGTGCCACCAGCAGAGCCGGGACTTTCTACGAGCAGTACTTC. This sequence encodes CATSRAGTFYEQYF. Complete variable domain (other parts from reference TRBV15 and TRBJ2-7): DAMVIQNPRYQVTQFGKPVTLSCSQTLNHNVMYWYQQKSSQAPKLLFHYYDKDFNNEADTPDNFQSRRPNTSFCFLDIRSPGLGDTAMYLCATSRAGTFYEQYFGPGTRLTVT.

CDR3 protein: CASSARPGTQETQYF. In DNA form, the CDR3 reads TGTGCCAGCAGTGCTCGTCCCGGGACACAAGAGACCCAGTACTTC. This chain connects TRBV27 to TRBJ2-5, with D maybe TRBD1 (6 bases). Germline-derived CDR1 and CDR2 are MNHEY and SMNVEV (reference sequence). V lost 5 bases, J lost 2 bases, and 15 bases lay in between. The CDR3 is 15 residues long.

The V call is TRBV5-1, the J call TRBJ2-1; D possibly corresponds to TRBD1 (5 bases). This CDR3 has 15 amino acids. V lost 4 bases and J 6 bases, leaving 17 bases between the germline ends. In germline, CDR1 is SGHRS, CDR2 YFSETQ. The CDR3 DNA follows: TGCGCCAGCAGCCCCCAGGGTGGGCGGATCAATGAGCAGTTCTTC. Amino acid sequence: CASSPQGGRINEQFF. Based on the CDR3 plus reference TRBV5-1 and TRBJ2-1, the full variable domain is KAGVTQTPRYLIKTRGQQVTLSCSPISGHRSVSWYQQTPGQGLQFLFEYFSETQRNKGNFPGRFSGRQFSNSRSEMNVSTLELGDSALYLCASSPQGGRINEQFFGPGTRLTVL.

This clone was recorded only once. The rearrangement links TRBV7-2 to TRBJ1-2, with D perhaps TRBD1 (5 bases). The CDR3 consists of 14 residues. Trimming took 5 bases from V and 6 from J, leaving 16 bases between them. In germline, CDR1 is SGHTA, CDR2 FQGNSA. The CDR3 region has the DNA TGTGCCAGCAGCCGACAGTTTTCACGGGATGGCTACACCTTC. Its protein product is CASSRQFSRDGYTF.

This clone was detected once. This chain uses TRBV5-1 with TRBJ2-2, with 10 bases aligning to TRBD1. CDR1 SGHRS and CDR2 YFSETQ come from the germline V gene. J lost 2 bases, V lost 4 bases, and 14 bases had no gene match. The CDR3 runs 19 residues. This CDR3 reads CASSIGQGVAKVNTGELFF. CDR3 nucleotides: TGCGCCAGCAGCATAGGACAGGGGGTCGCAAAAGTCAACACCGGGGAGCTGTTTTTT.

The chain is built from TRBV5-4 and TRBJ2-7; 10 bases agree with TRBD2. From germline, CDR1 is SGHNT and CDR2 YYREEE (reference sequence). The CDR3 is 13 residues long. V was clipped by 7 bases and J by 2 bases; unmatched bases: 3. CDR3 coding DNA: TGTGCCAGCCCAACTAGCGGGACCTACGAGCAGTACTTC. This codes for CASPTSGTYEQYF. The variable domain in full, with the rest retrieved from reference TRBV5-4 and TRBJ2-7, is ETGVTQSPTHLIKTRGQQVTLRCSSQSGHNTVSWYQQALGQGPQFIFQYYREEENGRGNFPPRFSGLQFPNYSSELNVNALELDDSALYLCASPTSGTYEQYFGPGTRLTVT.